This TCR beta chain emerged from a study of blood T cell repertoires in COVID-19. Study as a whole: The United States, Italy and Spain were the sources of the acute and convalescent COVID-19 samples.

This CDR3 region has 13 residues. V shed 4 bases and J 6 bases; nucleotides not matched to a gene: 6. Per the germline V gene, CDR1 is GTSNPN and CDR2 is SVGIG (reference sequence). Assay: immunoSEQ multiplex PCR; the TCRdb copy retains only in-frame clones and omits some. The data hold approximately 230,000 clones, with 80% to 90% observed a single time. The origin of this receptor is a man aged 35-49 years who had recovered from COVID-19. The genes are TRBV30 and TRBJ2-1; 7 bases agree with TRBD1. What was sequenced was PBMCs or T cells enriched from blood (not recorded which). The CDR3 nucleotides read TGTGCCTGGATGTCGACAGGGTTCAATGAGCAGTTCTTC. This codes for CAWMSTGFNEQFF.